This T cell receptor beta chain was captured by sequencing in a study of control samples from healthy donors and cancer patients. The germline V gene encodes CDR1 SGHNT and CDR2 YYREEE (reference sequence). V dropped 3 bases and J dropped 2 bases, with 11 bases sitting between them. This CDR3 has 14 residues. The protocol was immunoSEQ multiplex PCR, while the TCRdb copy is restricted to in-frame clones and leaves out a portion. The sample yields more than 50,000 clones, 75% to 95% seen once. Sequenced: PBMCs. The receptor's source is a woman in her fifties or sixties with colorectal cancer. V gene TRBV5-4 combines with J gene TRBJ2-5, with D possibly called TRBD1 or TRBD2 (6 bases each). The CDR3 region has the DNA TGTGCCAGCAGCTCGGGGGCCAGACAAGAGACCCAGTACTTC. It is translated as CASSSGARQETQYF.